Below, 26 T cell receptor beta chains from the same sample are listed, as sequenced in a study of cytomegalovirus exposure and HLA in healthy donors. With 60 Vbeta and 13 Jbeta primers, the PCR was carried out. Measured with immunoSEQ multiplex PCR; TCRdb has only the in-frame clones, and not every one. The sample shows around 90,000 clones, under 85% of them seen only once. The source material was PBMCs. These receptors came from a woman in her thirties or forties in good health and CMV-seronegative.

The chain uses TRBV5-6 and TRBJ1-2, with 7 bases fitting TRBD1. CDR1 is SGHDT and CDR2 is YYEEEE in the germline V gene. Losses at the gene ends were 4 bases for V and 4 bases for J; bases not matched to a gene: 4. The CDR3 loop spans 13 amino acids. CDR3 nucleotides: TGTGCCAGCAGCGAGGGACAGACCTATGGCTACACCTTC. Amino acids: CASSEGQTYGYTF.

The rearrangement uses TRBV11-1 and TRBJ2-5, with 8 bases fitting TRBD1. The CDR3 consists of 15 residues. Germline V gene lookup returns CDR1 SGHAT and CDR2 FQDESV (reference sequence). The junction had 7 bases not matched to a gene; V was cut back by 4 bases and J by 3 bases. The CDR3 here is CASSYTTGGKETQYF. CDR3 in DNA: TGTGCCAGCAGCTATACCACAGGGGGAAAAGAGACCCAGTACTTC.

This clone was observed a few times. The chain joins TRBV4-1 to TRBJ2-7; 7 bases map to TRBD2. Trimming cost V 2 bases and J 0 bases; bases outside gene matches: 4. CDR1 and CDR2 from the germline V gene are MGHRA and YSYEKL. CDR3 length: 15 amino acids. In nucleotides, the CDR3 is TGCGCCAGCAGCCAATGGGGGGGAAGCTCCTACGAGCAGTACTTC. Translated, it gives CASSQWGGSSYEQYF.

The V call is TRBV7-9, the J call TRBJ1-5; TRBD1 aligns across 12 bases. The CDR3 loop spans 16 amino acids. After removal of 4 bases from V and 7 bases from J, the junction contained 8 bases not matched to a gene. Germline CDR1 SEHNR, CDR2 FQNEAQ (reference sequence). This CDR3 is CASSSTGQGAGQPQHF. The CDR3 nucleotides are TGTGCCAGCAGCTCGACGGGACAGGGGGCCGGGCAGCCCCAGCATTTT.

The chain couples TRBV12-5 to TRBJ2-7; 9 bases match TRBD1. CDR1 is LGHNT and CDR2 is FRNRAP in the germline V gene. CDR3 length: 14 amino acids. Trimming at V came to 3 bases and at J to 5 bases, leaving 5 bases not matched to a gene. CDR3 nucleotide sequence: TGTGCTAGTGGTTTAGGGACAGGGCTTCACGAGCAGTACTTC. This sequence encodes CASGLGTGLHEQYF.

The CDR3 region is CAGTSGVLYEQYF. In nucleotides, the CDR3 is TGTGCCGGGACTAGCGGGGTTTTGTACGAGCAGTACTTC. The V call is TRBV19, the J call TRBJ2-7; 13 bases map to TRBD2. Germline CDR1 LNHDA, CDR2 SQIVND (reference sequence). The CDR3 is 13 residues long. The V segment lost 11 bases and the J segment 4 bases; nucleotides outside the gene matches: 5.

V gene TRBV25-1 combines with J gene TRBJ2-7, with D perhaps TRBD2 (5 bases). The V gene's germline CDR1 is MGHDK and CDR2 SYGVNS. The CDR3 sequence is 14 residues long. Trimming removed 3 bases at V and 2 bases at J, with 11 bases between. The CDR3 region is CASSDSPGAYEQYF. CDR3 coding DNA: TGTGCCAGCAGTGATTCCCCCGGGGCCTACGAGCAGTACTTC.

The CDR3 protein is CASSLQAGVYNEQFF. CDR3 bases: TGTGCCAGCAGCTTACAAGCGGGGGTCTACAATGAGCAGTTCTTC. The rearrangement links TRBV7-9 to TRBJ2-1; 8 positions agree with TRBD2. The ends lost 2 bases at V and 3 bases at J; junction bases unmatched: 3. Per germline, CDR1 SEHNR and CDR2 FQNEAQ (reference sequence). The CDR3 is 15 amino acids.

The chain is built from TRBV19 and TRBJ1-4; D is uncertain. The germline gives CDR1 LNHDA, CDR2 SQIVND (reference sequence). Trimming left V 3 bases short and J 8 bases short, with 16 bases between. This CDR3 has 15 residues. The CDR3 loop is CASSIIGGSEEKLFF. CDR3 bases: TGTGCCAGTAGTATTATTGGAGGGTCAGAAGAAAAACTGTTTTTT.

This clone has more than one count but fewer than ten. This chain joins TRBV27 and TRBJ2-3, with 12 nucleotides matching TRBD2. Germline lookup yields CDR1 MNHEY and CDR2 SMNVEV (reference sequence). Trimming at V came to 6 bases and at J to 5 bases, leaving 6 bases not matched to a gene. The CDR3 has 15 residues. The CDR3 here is CASSLTSGSGDTQYF. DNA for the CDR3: TGTGCCAGCAGCCTGACTAGCGGGAGTGGAGATACGCAGTATTTT.

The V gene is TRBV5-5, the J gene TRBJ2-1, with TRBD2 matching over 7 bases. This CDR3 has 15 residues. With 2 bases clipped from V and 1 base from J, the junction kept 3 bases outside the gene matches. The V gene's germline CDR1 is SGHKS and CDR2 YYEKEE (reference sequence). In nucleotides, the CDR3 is TGTGCCAGCAGCTTTTCCGGGAGGTCCTACAATGAGCAGTTCTTC. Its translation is CASSFSGRSYNEQFF. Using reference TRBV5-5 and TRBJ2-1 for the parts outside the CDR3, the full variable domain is DAGVTQSPTHLIKTRGQQVTLRCSPISGHKSVSWYQQVLGQGPQFIFQYYEKEERGRGNFPDRFSARQFPNYSSELNVNALLLGDSALYLCASSFSGRSYNEQFFGPGTRLTVL.

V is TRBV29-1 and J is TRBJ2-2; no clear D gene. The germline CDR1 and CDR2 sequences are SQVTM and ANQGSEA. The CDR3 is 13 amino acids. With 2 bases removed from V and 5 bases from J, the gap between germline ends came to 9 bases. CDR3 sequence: CSVEKSRTGELFF. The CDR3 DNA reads TGCAGCGTTGAAAAAAGTCGGACCGGGGAGCTGTTTTTT.

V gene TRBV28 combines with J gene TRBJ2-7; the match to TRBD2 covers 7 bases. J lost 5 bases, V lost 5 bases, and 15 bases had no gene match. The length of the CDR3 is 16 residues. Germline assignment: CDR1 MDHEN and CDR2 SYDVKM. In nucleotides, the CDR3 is TGTGCCAGCAGTGTACCATGGGGGAGGGTTCCCCACGAGCAGTACTTC. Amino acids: CASSVPWGRVPHEQYF.

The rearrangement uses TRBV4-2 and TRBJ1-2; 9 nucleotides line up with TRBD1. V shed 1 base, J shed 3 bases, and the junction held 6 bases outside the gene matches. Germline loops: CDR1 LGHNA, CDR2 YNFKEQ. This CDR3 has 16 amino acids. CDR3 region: CASSQAGTGSYYGYTF. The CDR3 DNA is TGTGCCAGCAGCCAAGCTGGGACAGGGAGTTACTATGGCTACACCTTC.

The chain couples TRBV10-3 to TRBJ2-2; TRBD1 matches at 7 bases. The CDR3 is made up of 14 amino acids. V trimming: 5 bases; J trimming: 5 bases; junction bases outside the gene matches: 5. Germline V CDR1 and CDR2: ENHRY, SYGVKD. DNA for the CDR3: TGTGCCATCAGTTCGGGACAGAATACCGGGGAGCTGTTTTTT. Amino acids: CAISSGQNTGELFF.

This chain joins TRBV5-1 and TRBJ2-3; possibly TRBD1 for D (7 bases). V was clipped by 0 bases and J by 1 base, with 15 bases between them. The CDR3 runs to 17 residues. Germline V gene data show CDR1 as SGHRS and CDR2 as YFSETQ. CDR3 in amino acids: CASSLGIRGAGTDTQYF. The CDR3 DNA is TGCGCCAGCAGCTTGGGAATCAGGGGGGCTGGCACAGATACGCAGTATTTT. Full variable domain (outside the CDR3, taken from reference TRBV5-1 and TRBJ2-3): KAGVTQTPRYLIKTRGQQVTLSCSPISGHRSVSWYQQTPGQGLQFLFEYFSETQRNKGNFPGRFSGRQFSNSRSEMNVSTLELGDSALYLCASSLGIRGAGTDTQYFGPGTRLTVL.

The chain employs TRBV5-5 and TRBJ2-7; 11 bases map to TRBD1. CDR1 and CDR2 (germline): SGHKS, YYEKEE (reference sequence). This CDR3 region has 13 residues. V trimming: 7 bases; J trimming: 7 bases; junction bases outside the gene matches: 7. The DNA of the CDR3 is TGTGCCAGCTATGGACAGGGGGCAAGGGAGCAGTACTTC. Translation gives CASYGQGAREQYF.

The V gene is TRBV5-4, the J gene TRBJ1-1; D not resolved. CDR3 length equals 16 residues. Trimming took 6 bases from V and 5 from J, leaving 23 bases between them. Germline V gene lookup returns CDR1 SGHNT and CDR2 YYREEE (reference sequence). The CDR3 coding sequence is TGTGCCAGCACTCCTCGGTCAACAATGTCGGGTACTGAAGCTTTCTTT. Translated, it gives CASTPRSTMSGTEAFF. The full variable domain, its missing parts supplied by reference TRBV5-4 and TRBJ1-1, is ETGVTQSPTHLIKTRGQQVTLRCSSQSGHNTVSWYQQALGQGPQFIFQYYREEENGRGNFPPRFSGLQFPNYSSELNVNALELDDSALYLCASTPRSTMSGTEAFFGQGTRLTVV.

CDR3 DNA sequence: TGTGCCAGCAGTGTTCGAGCGGAAGTTAAAAACATTCAGTACTTC. Translation: CASSVRAEVKNIQYF. This rearrangement joins TRBV2 to TRBJ2-4; possible D gene TRBD2, 5 bases. The germline CDR1 and CDR2 sequences are SNHLY and FYNNEI. The CDR3 extends over 15 amino acids. V was trimmed by 4 bases and J by 4 bases, leaving 14 bases between them.

The DNA of the CDR3 is TGTGCCAGCAGCTTCGGAGGGGTTAGTGAAAAACTGTTTTTT. It specifies CASSFGGVSEKLFF. The chain carries TRBV7-3 and TRBJ1-4; maybe TRBD1 (5 bases). The CDR3 has 14 residues. V lost 3 bases, J lost 7 bases, and 12 bases lay in between. Per the germline V gene, CDR1 is SGHTA and CDR2 is FQGTGA.

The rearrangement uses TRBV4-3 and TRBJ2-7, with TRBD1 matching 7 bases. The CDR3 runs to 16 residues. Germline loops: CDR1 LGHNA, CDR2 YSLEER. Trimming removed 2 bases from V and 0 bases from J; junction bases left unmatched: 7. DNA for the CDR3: TGCGCCAGCAGCCAACCTCCCAGGGACAGCTCCTACGAGCAGTACTTC. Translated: CASSQPPRDSSYEQYF.

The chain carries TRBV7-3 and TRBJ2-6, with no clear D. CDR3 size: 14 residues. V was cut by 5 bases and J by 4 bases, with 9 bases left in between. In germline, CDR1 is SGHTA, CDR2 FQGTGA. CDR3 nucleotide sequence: TGTGCCAGCAGCCGATTCCAGGGGGCCAACGTCCTGACTTTC. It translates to CASSRFQGANVLTF.

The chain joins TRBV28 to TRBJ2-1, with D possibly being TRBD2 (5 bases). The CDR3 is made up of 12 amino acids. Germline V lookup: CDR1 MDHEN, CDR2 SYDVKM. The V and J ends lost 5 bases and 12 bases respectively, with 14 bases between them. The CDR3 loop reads CASSILRRGQFF. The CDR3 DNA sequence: TGTGCCAGCAGTATACTCCGACGGGGGCAGTTCTTC.

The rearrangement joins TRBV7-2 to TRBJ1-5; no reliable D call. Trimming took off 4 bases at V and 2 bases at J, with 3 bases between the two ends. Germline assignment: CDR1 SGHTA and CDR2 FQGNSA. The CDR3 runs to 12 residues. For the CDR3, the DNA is TGTGCCAGCAGCTCGGGCAATCAGCCCCAGCATTTT. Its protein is CASSSGNQPQHF.

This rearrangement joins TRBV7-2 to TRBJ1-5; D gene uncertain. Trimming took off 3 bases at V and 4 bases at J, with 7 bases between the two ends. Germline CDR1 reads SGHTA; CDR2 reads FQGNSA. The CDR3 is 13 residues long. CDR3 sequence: CASSFWENQPQHF. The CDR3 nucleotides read TGTGCCAGCAGCTTTTGGGAGAATCAGCCCCAGCATTTT. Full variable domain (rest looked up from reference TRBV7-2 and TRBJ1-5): GAGVSQSPSNKVTEKGKDVELRCDPISGHTALYWYRQSLGQGLEFLIYFQGNSAPDKSGLPSDRFSAERTGGSVSTLTIQRTQQEDSAVYLCASSFWENQPQHFGDGTRLSIL.

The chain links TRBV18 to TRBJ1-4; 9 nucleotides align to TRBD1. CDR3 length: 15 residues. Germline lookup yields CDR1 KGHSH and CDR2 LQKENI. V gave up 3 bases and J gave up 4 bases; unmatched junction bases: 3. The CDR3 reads CASSPLDRGNEKLFF. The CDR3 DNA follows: TGTGCCAGCTCACCGCTGGACAGGGGTAATGAAAAACTGTTTTTT. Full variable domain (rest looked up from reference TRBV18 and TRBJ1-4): NAGVMQNPRHLVRRRGQEARLRCSPMKGHSHVYWYRQLPEEGLKFMVYLQKENIIDESGMPKERFSAEFPKEGPSILRIQQVVRGDSAAYFCASSPLDRGNEKLFFGSGTQLSVL.